This T cell receptor beta chain is drawn from a study of tumor and adjacent non-tumor tissue in lung cancer. Study-level background: Histology: about twelve adenocarcinoma, a couple of squamous cell carcinoma, 1 small cell lung cancer. Points from the study as a whole: Tumor tissue had significantly higher TCR diversity than normal lung. Tumor repertoires had a smaller top 100 clone share than normal lung.

Remarks on this clonotype: The antigen is undetermined.

RNA was extracted from bulk tissue without any cell sorting. A modified ARM-PCR protocol with three rounds of nested PCR amplified TCRbeta. MiXCR was run by TCRdb on the multiplex PCR reads, yielding one entry per CDR3 protein. The sample contains some 200,000 distinct CDR3 sequences, approximately 74% of which appear only once. The CDR3 covers 14 residues. Between the trimmed V and J ends, which lost 7 bases and 5 bases, there was a span of 17 bases. CDR1 and CDR2 from the germline V gene are SNHLY and FYNNEI. Sequencing was done on a sample of lung tumor tissue. The origin of this receptor is a man between 60 and 75 years old with non-small cell lung cancer. The chain carries TRBV2 and TRBJ2-5; TRBD1 might be the D (7 bases). CDR3 in amino acids: CASMRDRGRETQYF. Here the CDR3 DNA reads TGTGCCAGCATGCGGGATAGGGGGCGGGAGACCCAGTACTTC.